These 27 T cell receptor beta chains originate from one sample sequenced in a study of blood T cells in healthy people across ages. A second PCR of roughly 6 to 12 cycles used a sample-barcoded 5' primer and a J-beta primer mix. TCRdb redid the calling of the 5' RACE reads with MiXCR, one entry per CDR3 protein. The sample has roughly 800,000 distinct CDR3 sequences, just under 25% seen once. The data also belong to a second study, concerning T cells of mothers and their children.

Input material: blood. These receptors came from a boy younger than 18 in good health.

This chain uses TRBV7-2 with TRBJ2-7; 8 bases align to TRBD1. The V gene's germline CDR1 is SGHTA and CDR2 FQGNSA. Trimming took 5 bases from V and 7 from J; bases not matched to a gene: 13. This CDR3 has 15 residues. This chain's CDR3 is CASSRYGRGPEEQYF. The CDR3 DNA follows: TGTGCCAGCAGCCGATATGGCAGGGGGCCAGAAGAGCAGTACTTC.

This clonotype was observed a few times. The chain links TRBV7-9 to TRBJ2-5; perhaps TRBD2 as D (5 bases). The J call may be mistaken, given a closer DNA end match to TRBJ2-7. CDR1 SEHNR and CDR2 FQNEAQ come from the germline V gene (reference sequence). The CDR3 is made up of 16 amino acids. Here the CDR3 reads CASSLAPSGVPYEQYF. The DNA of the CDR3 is TGTGCCAGCAGCTTAGCGCCCTCCGGGGTTCCCTACGAGCAGTACTTC.

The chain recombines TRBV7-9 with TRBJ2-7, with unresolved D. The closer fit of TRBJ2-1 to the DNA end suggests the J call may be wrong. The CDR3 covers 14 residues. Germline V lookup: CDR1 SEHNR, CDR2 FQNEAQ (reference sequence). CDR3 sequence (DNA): TGTGCCAGCAGCTTATACGAGGATTACAATGAGCAGTTCTTC. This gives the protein CASSLYEDYNEQFF.

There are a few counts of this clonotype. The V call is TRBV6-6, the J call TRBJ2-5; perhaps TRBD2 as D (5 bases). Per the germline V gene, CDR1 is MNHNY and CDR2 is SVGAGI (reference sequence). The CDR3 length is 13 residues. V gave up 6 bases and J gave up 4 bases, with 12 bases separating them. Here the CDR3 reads CASRHGLPETQYF. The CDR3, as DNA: TGTGCCAGCAGACACGGACTCCCAGAGACCCAGTACTTC.

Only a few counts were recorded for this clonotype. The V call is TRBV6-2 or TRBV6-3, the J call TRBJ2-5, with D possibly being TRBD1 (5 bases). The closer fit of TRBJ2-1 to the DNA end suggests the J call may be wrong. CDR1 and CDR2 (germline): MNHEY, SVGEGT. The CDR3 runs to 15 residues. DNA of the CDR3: TGTGCCAGCAGTTACTCTTTGTTTCAGGGAAATGAGCAGTTCTTC. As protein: CASSYSLFQGNEQFF.

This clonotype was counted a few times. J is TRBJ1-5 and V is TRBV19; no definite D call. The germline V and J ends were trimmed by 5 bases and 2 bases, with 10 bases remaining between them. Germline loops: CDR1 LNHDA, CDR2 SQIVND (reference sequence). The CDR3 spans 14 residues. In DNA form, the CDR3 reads TGTGCCAGTAGTGTCGGACGGGGCAATCAGCCCCAGCATTTT. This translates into CASSVGRGNQPQHF.

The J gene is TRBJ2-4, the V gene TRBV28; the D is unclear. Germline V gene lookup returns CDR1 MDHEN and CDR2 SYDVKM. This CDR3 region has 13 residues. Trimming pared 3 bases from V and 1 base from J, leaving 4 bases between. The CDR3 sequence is CASSFRAKNIQYF. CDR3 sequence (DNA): TGTGCCAGCAGTTTCCGTGCCAAAAACATTCAGTACTTC.

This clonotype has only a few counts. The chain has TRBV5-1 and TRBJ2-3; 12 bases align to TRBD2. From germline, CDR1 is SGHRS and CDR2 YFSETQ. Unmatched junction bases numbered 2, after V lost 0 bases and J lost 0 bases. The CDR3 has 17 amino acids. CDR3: CASSLALAGGSTDTQYF. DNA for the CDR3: TGCGCCAGCAGCTTGGCCCTAGCGGGGGGGAGCACAGATACGCAGTATTTT.

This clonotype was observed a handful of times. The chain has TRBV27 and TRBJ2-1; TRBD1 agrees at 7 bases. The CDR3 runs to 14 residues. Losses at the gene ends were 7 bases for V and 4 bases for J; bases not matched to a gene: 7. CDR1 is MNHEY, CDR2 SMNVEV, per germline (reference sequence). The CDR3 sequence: CASNPGTVYNEQFF. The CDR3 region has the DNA TGTGCCAGCAATCCCGGGACAGTTTACAATGAGCAGTTCTTC.

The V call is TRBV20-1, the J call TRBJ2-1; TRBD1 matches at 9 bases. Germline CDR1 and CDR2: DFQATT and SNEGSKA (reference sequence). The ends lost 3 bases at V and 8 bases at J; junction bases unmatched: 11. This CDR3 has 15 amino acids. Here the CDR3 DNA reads TGCAGTGCTAGGCAGGGGACAGGGTGGGTGTATGAGCAGTTCTTC. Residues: CSARQGTGWVYEQFF.

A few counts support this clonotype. The CDR3 bases are TGTGCCAGCAGCTTCGAGGACAGGGGTATGCGGGAGCAGTACTTC. Its protein product is CASSFEDRGMREQYF. This chain links TRBV5-5 with TRBJ2-5; the match to TRBD1 covers 9 bases. Germline CDR1 and CDR2: SGHKS and YYEKEE (reference sequence). V lost 2 bases, J lost 11 bases, and 13 bases stayed unmatched. This CDR3 has 15 amino acids.

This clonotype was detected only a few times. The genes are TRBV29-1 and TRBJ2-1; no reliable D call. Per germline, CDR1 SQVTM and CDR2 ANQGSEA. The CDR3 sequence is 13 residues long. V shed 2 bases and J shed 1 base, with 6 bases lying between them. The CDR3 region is CSVEYSSYNEQFF. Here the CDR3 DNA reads TGCAGCGTTGAATATAGTTCCTACAATGAGCAGTTCTTC.

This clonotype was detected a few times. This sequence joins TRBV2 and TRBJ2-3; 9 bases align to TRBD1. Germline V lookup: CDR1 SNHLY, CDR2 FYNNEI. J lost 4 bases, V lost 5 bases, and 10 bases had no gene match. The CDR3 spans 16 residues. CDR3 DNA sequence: TGTGCCAGCAGTCTCCGGGACAGGGAAATTTCAGATACGCAGTATTTT. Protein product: CASSLRDREISDTQYF.

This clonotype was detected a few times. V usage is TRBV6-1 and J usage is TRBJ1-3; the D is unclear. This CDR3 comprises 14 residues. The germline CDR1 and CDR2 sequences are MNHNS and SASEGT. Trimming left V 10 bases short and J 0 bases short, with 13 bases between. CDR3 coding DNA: TGTGCCATCCCGGACCGAAACTCTGGAAACACCATATATTTT. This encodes CAIPDRNSGNTIYF.

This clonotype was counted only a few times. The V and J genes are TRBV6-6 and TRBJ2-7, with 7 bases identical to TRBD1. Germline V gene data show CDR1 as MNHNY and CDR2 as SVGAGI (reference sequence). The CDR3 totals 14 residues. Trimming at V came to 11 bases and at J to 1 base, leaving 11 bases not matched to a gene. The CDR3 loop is CAGSTGTESYEQYF. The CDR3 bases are TGTGCCGGCTCAACCGGGACAGAATCCTACGAGCAGTACTTC.

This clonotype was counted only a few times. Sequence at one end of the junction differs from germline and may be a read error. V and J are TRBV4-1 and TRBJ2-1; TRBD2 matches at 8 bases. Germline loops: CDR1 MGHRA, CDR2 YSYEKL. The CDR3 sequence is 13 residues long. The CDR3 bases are TGCGCCAGCAGACAAGGACTAGCCAATGAGCCGTTCTTC. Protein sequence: CASRQGLANEPFF.

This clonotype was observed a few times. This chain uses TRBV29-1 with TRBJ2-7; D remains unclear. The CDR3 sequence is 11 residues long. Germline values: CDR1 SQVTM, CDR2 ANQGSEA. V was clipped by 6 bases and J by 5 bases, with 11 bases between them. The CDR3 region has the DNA TGCAGCGTCCCTGGTTCTGACGAGCAGTACTTC. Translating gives CSVPGSDEQYF.

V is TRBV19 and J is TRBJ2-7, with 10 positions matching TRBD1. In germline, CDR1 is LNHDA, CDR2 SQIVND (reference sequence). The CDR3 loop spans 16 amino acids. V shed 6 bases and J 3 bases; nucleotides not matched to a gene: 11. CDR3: CASSHSLGTGDYEQYF. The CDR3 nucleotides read TGTGCCAGTAGCCATTCGTTGGGGACAGGGGACTACGAGCAGTACTTC.

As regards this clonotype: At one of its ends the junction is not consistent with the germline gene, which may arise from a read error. CDR3 protein: CVSSPGGPGTLHF. The DNA for the CDR3 is TGTGTCAGCAGCCCCGGTGGGCCCGGAACCCTCCACTTT. V is TRBV7-2 and J is TRBJ1-6; no definite D call. CDR3 length: 13 amino acids. CDR1 and CDR2 from the germline V gene are SGHTA and FQGNSA.

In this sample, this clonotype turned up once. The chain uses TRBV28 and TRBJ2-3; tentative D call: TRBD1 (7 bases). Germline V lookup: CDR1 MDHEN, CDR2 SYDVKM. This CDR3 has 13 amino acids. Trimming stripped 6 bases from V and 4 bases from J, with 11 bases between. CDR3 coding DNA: TGTGCCAGCAGCCCAGGGGGGTCAGATACGCAGTATTTT. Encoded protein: CASSPGGSDTQYF.

The CDR3 reads CSVGGPGFGSDIQYF. The CDR3 nucleotides read TGCAGCGTGGGGGGACCTGGGTTTGGCTCTGACATTCAGTACTTC. J is TRBJ2-4 and V is TRBV29-1, with a weak D call TRBD2 (6 bases). In germline, CDR1 is SQVTM, CDR2 ANQGSEA. V lost 6 bases, J lost 8 bases, and 23 bases lay in between. This CDR3 is 15 amino acids long.

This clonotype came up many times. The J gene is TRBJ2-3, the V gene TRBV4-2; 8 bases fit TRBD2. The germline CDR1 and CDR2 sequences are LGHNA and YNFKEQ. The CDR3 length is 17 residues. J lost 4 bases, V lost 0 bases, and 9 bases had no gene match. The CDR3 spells CASSQEAGDSNADTQYF. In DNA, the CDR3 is TGTGCCAGCAGCCAAGAAGCGGGGGACTCTAACGCAGATACGCAGTATTTT.

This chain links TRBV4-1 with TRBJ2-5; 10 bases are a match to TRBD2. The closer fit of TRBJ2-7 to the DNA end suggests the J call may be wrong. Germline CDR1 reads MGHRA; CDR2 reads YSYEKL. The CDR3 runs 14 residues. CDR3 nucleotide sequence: TGCGCCAGCAGCCATGATATAGCGGGAGGCGAGCAGTACTTC. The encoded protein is CASSHDIAGGEQYF.

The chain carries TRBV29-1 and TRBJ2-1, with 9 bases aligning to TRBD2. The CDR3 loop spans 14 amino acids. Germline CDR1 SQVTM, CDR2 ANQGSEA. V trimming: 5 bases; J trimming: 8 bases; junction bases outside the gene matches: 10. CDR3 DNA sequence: TGCAGCGTTCTAGCGGGACTTCGGGAGGATGAGCAGTTCTTC. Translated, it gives CSVLAGLREDEQFF.

The CDR3 sequence is CASRAKEGPEAFF. CDR3 in DNA: TGCGCTAGCCGGGCGAAGGAGGGGCCTGAAGCTTTCTTT. This sequence joins TRBV4-1 and TRBJ1-1, with a tentative D call TRBD1 (5 bases). Germline CDR1 is MGHRA and CDR2 is YSYEKL. The CDR3 has 13 amino acids.

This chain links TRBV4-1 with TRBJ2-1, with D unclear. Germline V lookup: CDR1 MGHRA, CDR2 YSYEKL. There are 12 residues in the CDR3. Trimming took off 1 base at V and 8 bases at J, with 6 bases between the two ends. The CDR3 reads CASSQARHEQFF. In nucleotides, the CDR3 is TGCGCCAGCAGCCAAGCGAGACATGAGCAGTTCTTC.

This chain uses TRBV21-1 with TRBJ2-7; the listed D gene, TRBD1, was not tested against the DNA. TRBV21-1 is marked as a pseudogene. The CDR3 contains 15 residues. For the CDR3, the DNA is TGTGCCAGCAGCAAAGCGACGGGGGCGGGCTACGAGCAGTACTTC. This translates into CASSKATGAGYEQYF.